The 13 T cell receptor beta chains below were found in one sample sequenced in a study of T cell clones after liver transplantation. Profiled with immunoSEQ multiplex PCR; TCRdb holds only in-frame clones, not every one. This sample yields about 120,000 clones, of which around nine tenths are seen a single time; roughly 0.8% belongs to the top ten. The source was CD4+ T cells from blood, collected 12 months after liver transplant. These receptors were collected from a human patient who received a liver transplant. A subset of T cells may come from the graft donor.

The chain is built from TRBV28 and TRBJ1-2, with TRBD1 identical over 8 bases. Germline CDR1 reads MDHEN; CDR2 reads SYDVKM. V was clipped by 10 bases and J by 5 bases; unmatched bases: 3. The CDR3 totals 11 residues. The CDR3 DNA follows: TGTGCCACAGGGGGCGGGTATGGCTACACCTTC. Its translation: CATGGGYGYTF.

CDR3 DNA: TGTGCCAGCACCACGTTGGTAGCGGGAGGCTCAGATACGCAGTATTTT. It yields the protein CASTTLVAGGSDTQYF. The chain links TRBV11-2 to TRBJ2-3, with 10 bases fitting TRBD2. CDR3 length: 16 amino acids. The germline gives CDR1 SGHAT, CDR2 FQNNGV. V dropped 7 bases and J dropped 4; count of bases not matched to a gene: 11.

V and J are TRBV4-1 and TRBJ2-5; the D gene is possibly TRBD2 (5 bases). This CDR3 contains 15 residues. Germline V gene sequence: CDR1 MGHRA, CDR2 YSYEKL. Trimming cost V 1 base and J 6 bases, with 15 bases left between them. DNA for the CDR3: TGCGCCAGCAGCCAAGTCCTGGGAGCACGCCAGACCCAGTACTTC. It is translated as CASSQVLGARQTQYF.

The chain recombines TRBV11-2 with TRBJ2-7, with D tentatively TRBD1 (6 bases). Trimming left V 5 bases short and J 6 bases short, with 23 bases between. CDR1 is SGHAT and CDR2 is FQNNGV in the germline V gene. The CDR3 is made up of 16 amino acids. CDR3 nucleotides: TGTGCCAGCAGCCTACCACAGGGCCCAGGGGTTCCCGAGCAGTACTTC. It codes for CASSLPQGPGVPEQYF. The whole variable domain, remainder taken from reference TRBV11-2 and TRBJ2-7, is EAGVAQSPRYKIIEKRQSVAFWCNPISGHATLYWYQQILGQGPKLLIQFQNNGVVDDSQLPKDRFSAERLKGVDSTLKIQPAKLEDSAVYLCASSLPQGPGVPEQYFGPGTRLTVT.

V and J are TRBV7-6 and TRBJ2-7; D is perhaps TRBD1 (6 bases). There are 13 residues in the CDR3. V shed 5 bases and J shed 2 bases, with 10 bases lying between them. Germline V gene data show CDR1 as SGHVS and CDR2 as FNYEAQ. The CDR3 protein is CASSPGHTYEQYF. The CDR3 coding sequence is TGTGCCAGCAGCCCGGGACATACCTACGAGCAGTACTTC.

The chain links TRBV5-1 to TRBJ2-7, with D maybe TRBD1 (6 bases). CDR1 is SGHRS, CDR2 YFSETQ, per germline. The CDR3 has 14 amino acids. The germline V and J ends were trimmed by 0 bases and 6 bases, with 13 bases remaining between them. CDR3 in amino acids: CASSLVGQKAEQYF. CDR3 bases: TGCGCCAGCAGCTTGGTGGGACAAAAAGCCGAGCAGTACTTC.

V gene TRBV28 combines with J gene TRBJ1-5; D is unresolved. This CDR3 spans 14 amino acids. Trimming pared 6 bases from V and 5 bases from J, leaving 14 bases between. CDR1 is MDHEN and CDR2 is SYDVKM in the germline V gene. CDR3 sequence: CASSPDRPYQPQHF. DNA of the CDR3: TGTGCCAGCAGCCCGGACCGTCCCTATCAGCCCCAGCATTTT.

The chain combines TRBV4-2 with TRBJ2-7; the match to TRBD2 covers 7 bases. Germline V gene sequence: CDR1 LGHNA, CDR2 YNFKEQ. This CDR3 has 15 amino acids. Unmatched junction bases numbered 5, after V lost 0 bases and J lost 3 bases. CDR3 nucleotide sequence: TGTGCCAGCAGCCAAGATCGAGGGGACTACTACGAGCAGTACTTC. Translated, it gives CASSQDRGDYYEQYF.

This chain uses TRBV4-1 with TRBJ1-4, with D possibly matching TRBD1 (6 bases). Per the germline V gene, CDR1 is MGHRA and CDR2 is YSYEKL. The CDR3 consists of 16 residues. V lost 4 bases and J lost 8, with 20 bases in between. The CDR3 DNA sequence: TGCGCCAGCAGCCGGGGTTGGGCAGGGGTGAACGAAAAACTGTTTTTT. It yields the protein CASSRGWAGVNEKLFF.

This chain links TRBV29-1 with TRBJ2-7, with TRBD1 identical over 9 bases. The CDR3 contains 18 residues. Trimming removed 2 bases from V and 1 base from J; junction bases left unmatched: 15. Germline V gives CDR1 SQVTM, CDR2 ANQGSEA. The CDR3, as DNA: TGCAGCGTTGAATTTCGGGGACAGGGATTCGGGCCTTCCTACGAGCAGTACTTC. It yields the protein CSVEFRGQGFGPSYEQYF.

The chain joins TRBV4-2 to TRBJ1-6; D possibly corresponds to TRBD1 (5 bases). V shed 0 bases and J shed 8 bases, with 11 bases lying between them. The CDR3 length is 15 residues. The germline V gene encodes CDR1 LGHNA and CDR2 YNFKEQ. The DNA of the CDR3 is TGTGCCAGCAGCCAAGACAGGGTGTCCCATTCACCCCTCCACTTT. Amino acid sequence: CASSQDRVSHSPLHF.

The V and J genes are TRBV11-2 and TRBJ2-3; TRBD2 agrees at 9 bases. J lost 4 bases, V lost 1 base, and 9 bases had no gene match. Germline assignment: CDR1 SGHAT and CDR2 FQNNGV. The CDR3 length is 17 residues. The DNA of the CDR3 is TGTGCCAGCAGCTTAGGGTGGAGTAGCGGGAGCGCAGATACGCAGTATTTT. This translates into CASSLGWSSGSADTQYF. Together with reference TRBV11-2 and TRBJ2-3, the CDR3 gives the full variable domain: EAGVAQSPRYKIIEKRQSVAFWCNPISGHATLYWYQQILGQGPKLLIQFQNNGVVDDSQLPKDRFSAERLKGVDSTLKIQPAKLEDSAVYLCASSLGWSSGSADTQYFGPGTRLTVL.

To note about this clone: Other DNA sequences of this sample code for an identical CDR3. The chain uses TRBV19 and TRBJ1-2; D is undetermined. Germline CDR1 is LNHDA and CDR2 is SQIVND (reference sequence). V was cut by 3 bases and J by 2 bases, with 7 bases left in between. This CDR3 is 13 amino acids long. The CDR3 is CASSMAGNYGYTF. The DNA of the CDR3 is TGTGCCAGTAGTATGGCAGGAAACTATGGCTACACCTTC.